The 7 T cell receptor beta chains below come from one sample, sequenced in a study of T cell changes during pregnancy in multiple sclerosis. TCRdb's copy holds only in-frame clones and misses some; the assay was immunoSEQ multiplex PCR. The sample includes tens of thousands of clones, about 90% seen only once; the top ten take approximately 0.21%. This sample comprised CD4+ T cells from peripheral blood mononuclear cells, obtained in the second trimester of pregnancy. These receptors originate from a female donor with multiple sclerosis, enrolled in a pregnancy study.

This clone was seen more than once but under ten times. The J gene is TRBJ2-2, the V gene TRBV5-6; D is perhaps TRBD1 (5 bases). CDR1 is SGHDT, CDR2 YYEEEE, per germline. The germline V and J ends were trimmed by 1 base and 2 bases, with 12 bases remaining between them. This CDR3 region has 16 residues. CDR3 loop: CASSLLRQQNTGELFF. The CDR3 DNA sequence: TGTGCCAGCAGCTTGTTGCGACAGCAAAACACCGGGGAGCTGTTTTTT. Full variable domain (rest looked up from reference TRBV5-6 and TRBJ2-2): DAGVTQSPTHLIKTRGQQVTLRCSPKSGHDTVSWYQQALGQGPQFIFQYYEEEERQRGNFPDRFSGHQFPNYSSELNVNALLLGDSALYLCASSLLRQQNTGELFFGEGSRLTVL.

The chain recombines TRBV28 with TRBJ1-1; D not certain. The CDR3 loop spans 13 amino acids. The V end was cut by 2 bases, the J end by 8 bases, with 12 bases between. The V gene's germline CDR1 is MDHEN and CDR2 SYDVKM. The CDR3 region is CASSLIGRLEAFF. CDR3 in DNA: TGTGCCAGCAGTTTAATCGGCAGACTCGAAGCTTTCTTT.

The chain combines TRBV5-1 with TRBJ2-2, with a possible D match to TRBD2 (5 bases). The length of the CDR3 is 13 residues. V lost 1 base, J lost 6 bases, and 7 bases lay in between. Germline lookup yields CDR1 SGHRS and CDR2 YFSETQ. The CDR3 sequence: CASSLTSSGELFF. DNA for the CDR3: TGCGCCAGCAGCTTGACTAGTTCCGGGGAGCTGTTTTTT.

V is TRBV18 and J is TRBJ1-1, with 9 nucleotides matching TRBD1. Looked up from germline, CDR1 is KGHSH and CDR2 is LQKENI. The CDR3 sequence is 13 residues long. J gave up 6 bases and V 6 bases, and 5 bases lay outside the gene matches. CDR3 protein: CASSRDRVAEAFF. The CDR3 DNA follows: TGTGCCAGCTCTCGGGACAGGGTCGCTGAAGCTTTCTTT.

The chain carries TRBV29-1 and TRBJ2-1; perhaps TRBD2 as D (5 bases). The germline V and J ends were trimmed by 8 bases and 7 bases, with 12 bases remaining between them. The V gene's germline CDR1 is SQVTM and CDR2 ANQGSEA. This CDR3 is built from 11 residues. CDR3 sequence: CSSRTGNEQFF. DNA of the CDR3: TGCAGCTCCCGGACTGGGAATGAGCAGTTCTTC.

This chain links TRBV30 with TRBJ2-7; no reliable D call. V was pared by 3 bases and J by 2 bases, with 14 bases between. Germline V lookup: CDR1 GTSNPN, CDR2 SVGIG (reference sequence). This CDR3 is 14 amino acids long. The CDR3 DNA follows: TGTGCCTGGAGGGGCCACCCTTTGGCCTACGAGCAGTACTTC. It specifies CAWRGHPLAYEQYF.

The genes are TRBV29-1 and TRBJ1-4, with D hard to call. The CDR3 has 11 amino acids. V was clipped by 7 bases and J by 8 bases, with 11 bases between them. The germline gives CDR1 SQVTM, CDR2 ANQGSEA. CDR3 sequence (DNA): TGCAGCGCCTATATGGGCGAAAAACTGTTTTTT. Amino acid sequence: CSAYMGEKLFF.